This T cell receptor (beta chain) was captured in a study of patients and donors after allogeneic stem cell transplantation. A few counts support this clonotype. V lost 4 bases, J lost 2 bases, and 15 bases stayed unmatched. This CDR3 has 17 residues. Germline values: CDR1 SGHRS, CDR2 YFSETQ. TCRdb used MiXCR to reprocess the RT-PCR reads, holding one entry per CDR3 protein. The sample lists about 160,000 distinct CDR3 sequences, nearly 25% occurring once. V gene TRBV5-1 combines with J gene TRBJ2-7, with 7 bases fitting TRBD2. This TCR derives from a human donor who was either an allogeneic HSCT recipient or a stem cell or donor lymphocyte infusion donor (not recorded which). It is not recorded whose cells these are; they may come from a transplant donor. Sample: blood, either unsorted or a sorted T cell fraction (not recorded which). The CDR3 region is CASSITPSSGGAYEQYF. DNA of the CDR3: TGCGCCAGCAGCATCACACCTTCTAGCGGAGGGGCCTACGAGCAGTACTTC.